The 22 T cell receptor beta chains given below trace back to one sample, sequenced in a study of shared clonotypes between healthy human individuals. Sequenced by immunoSEQ multiplex PCR; TCRdb stores in-frame clones only, minus some. In the table there are about 2.5 million clones, 92% of which are singletons. Sequences were obtained from naive CD4+ T cells from PBMCs. Subset given: CD45RA+ positively selected. These receptors all stem from a man aged 18 to 30 in good health. Some clones in this sample may be carry-over from other donors' samples.

This rearrangement joins TRBV2 to TRBJ2-3, with 13 bases that match TRBD2. The germline V gene has CDR1 SNHLY and CDR2 FYNNEI. Germline trimming cut 8 bases from V and 2 bases from J; bases unmatched to any gene: 16. The CDR3 is 19 residues long. CDR3 nucleotides: TGTGCCAGCTACTTCGGGGGGGGACTAGCGGGAAGGGACACAGATACGCAGTATTTT. Encoded protein: CASYFGGGLAGRDTDTQYF.

V and J are TRBV2 and TRBJ2-1, with TRBD2 matching over 10 bases. Looked up from germline, CDR1 is SNHLY and CDR2 is FYNNEI. The CDR3 covers 14 residues. V lost 6 bases to trimming and J lost 7 bases; unmatched junction nucleotides: 6. The CDR3 DNA sequence: TGTGCCAGCAGAGAACTAGCGGGACTGAATGAGCAGTTCTTC. Amino acid sequence: CASRELAGLNEQFF.

This rearrangement joins TRBV6-1 to TRBJ1-5, with D possibly TRBD1 on 5 matching bases. CDR1 and CDR2 (germline): MNHNS, SASEGT. The CDR3 extends over 14 amino acids. Trimming cost V 1 base and J 6 bases, with 10 bases left between them. The CDR3 bases are TGTGCCAGCAGTGAAGGGGCGGGACCTCAGCCCCAGCATTTT. It translates to CASSEGAGPQPQHF.

The chain combines TRBV7-8 with TRBJ2-7; 11 positions match TRBD1. The CDR3 runs 16 residues. The trim removed 5 bases at V and 1 base at J, leaving 7 bases unmatched. In germline, CDR1 is SGHVS, CDR2 FQNEAQ. The CDR3: CASSPVRDRGSYEQYF. In DNA form, the CDR3 reads TGTGCCAGCAGCCCGGTCCGGGACAGGGGGTCCTACGAGCAGTACTTC.

The V gene is TRBV19, the J gene TRBJ2-3; a possible D gene is TRBD1 (7 bases). Trimming stripped 3 bases from V and 5 bases from J, with 18 bases between. This CDR3 contains 16 residues. CDR1 and CDR2 from the germline V gene are LNHDA and SQIVND (reference sequence). CDR3 sequence: CASSIGVAAGGDTQYF. The CDR3 coding sequence is TGTGCCAGTAGTATCGGGGTAGCGGCAGGGGGAGATACGCAGTATTTT.

The chain uses TRBV5-6 and TRBJ2-5; 10 bases are a match to TRBD2. The V gene end was trimmed by 4 bases and the J gene end by 1 base; junction bases not matched to a gene: 4. The V gene's germline CDR1 is SGHDT and CDR2 YYEEEE. The CDR3 covers 15 residues. As DNA, the CDR3 is TGTGCCAGCAGCGGCCTAGCGGGGGCCCAAGAGACCCAGTACTTC. Translation gives CASSGLAGAQETQYF.

With respect to this clone: Other DNA sequences in this sample translate to the same CDR3. The V gene is TRBV28, the J gene TRBJ1-4; D is perhaps TRBD1 (5 bases). This CDR3 is 15 amino acids long. The V end lost 2 bases, the J end lost 0 bases, and 7 bases lay between the germline ends. CDR1 and CDR2 (germline): MDHEN, SYDVKM. CDR3 nucleotide sequence: TGTGCCAGCAGTTTAGCGGGGGCAACTAATGAAAAACTGTTTTTT. As protein: CASSLAGATNEKLFF.

The chain employs TRBV14 and TRBJ1-1; D is ambiguous. The germline V and J ends were trimmed by 4 bases and 5 bases, with 14 bases remaining between them. CDR3 length: 14 residues. Germline V CDR1 and CDR2: SGHDN, FVKESK. CDR3 bases: TGTGCCAGCAGCCGGCAGGTCCAATCGACTGAAGCTTTCTTT. Amino acid sequence: CASSRQVQSTEAFF.

This chain joins TRBV19 and TRBJ2-7; tentatively, D is TRBD2 (6 bases). Per the germline V gene, CDR1 is LNHDA and CDR2 is SQIVND (reference sequence). Deletions cut 2 bases from V and 0 bases from J, with 14 bases between. The CDR3 covers 16 residues. As DNA, the CDR3 is TGTGCCAGTAGTATAACCACTAGCAGCCGCTCCTACGAGCAGTACTTC. This gives the protein CASSITTSSRSYEQYF.

The chain uses TRBV5-1 and TRBJ2-1; TRBD1 agrees at 12 bases. Trimming removed 4 bases from V and 9 bases from J; junction bases left unmatched: 8. Germline V gene sequence: CDR1 SGHRS, CDR2 YFSETQ. The CDR3 loop spans 15 amino acids. DNA of the CDR3: TGCGCCAGCAGCCCTAGGGACAGGGGGCTAGTTGAGCAGTTCTTC. This encodes CASSPRDRGLVEQFF.

About this clone: Other DNA sequences in this sample translate to the same CDR3. This chain joins TRBV4-1 and TRBJ2-1, with 15 bases fitting TRBD2. Looked up from germline, CDR1 is MGHRA and CDR2 is YSYEKL. The CDR3 spans 18 residues. Germline trimming cut 3 bases from V and 0 bases from J; bases unmatched to any gene: 3. The CDR3 bases are TGCGCCAGCAGCCAGGGACTAGCGGGGGGTAGCTCCTACAATGAGCAGTTCTTC. Translation: CASSQGLAGGSSYNEQFF.

The genes are TRBV11-2 and TRBJ2-1, with 8 bases that match TRBD1. Germline CDR1 is SGHAT and CDR2 is FQNNGV. Trimming at V came to 5 bases and at J to 2 bases, leaving 5 bases not matched to a gene. The CDR3 length is 15 residues. CDR3 sequence (DNA): TGTGCCAGCAGCACCCCAGGGGGCGCCTACAATGAGCAGTTCTTC. Translated, it gives CASSTPGGAYNEQFF.

This chain links TRBV7-3 with TRBJ2-1, with 11 bases lining up with TRBD2. The CDR3 runs to 15 residues. Germline loops: CDR1 SGHTA, CDR2 FQGTGA. After removal of 6 bases from V and 6 bases from J, the junction contained 7 bases not matched to a gene. The CDR3 region is CASRVAGGPANEQFF. CDR3 in DNA: TGTGCCAGCAGAGTAGCGGGAGGGCCCGCCAATGAGCAGTTCTTC.

A remark on this clone: This specimen includes other DNA sequences encoding the same CDR3. The J gene is TRBJ2-6, the V gene TRBV2; D unclear. The CDR3 spans 16 residues. The germline CDR1 and CDR2 sequences are SNHLY and FYNNEI. The V end was cut by 1 base, the J end by 0 bases, with 7 bases between. CDR3 sequence (DNA): TGTGCCAGCAGTGAAGGACGAGTCTCTGGGGCCAACGTCCTGACTTTC. This encodes CASSEGRVSGANVLTF.

The V gene is TRBV10-1, the J gene TRBJ2-7, with 7 bases aligning to TRBD1. V lost 1 base, J lost 3 bases, and 6 bases stayed unmatched. This CDR3 contains 15 residues. CDR1 WNHNN and CDR2 SYGVQD come from the germline V gene (reference sequence). As DNA, the CDR3 is TGCGCCAGCAGTGAGTTTCGGACAGGTATCTACGAGCAGTACTTC. As protein: CASSEFRTGIYEQYF.

In its sample, this clone was seen once. This sample includes further DNA sequences coding for the same CDR3. The chain couples TRBV5-4 to TRBJ2-7; 8 bases map to TRBD2. Germline CDR1 SGHNT, CDR2 YYREEE (reference sequence). This CDR3 has 14 amino acids. V was clipped by 4 bases and J by 0 bases; unmatched bases: 3. The CDR3 reads CASSRSGSSYEQYF. The CDR3 coding sequence is TGTGCCAGCAGCAGGAGCGGGAGCTCCTACGAGCAGTACTTC. Looking up the rest from reference TRBV5-4 and TRBJ2-7 gives the full variable domain: ETGVTQSPTHLIKTRGQQVTLRCSSQSGHNTVSWYQQALGQGPQFIFQYYREEENGRGNFPPRFSGLQFPNYSSELNVNALELDDSALYLCASSRSGSSYEQYFGPGTRLTVT.

The CDR3 coding sequence is TGCAGCGTTGATTGGGTCGGGAGGGCCCACAATGAGCAGTTCTTC. Its translation: CSVDWVGRAHNEQFF. The rearrangement joins TRBV29-1 to TRBJ2-1; TRBD2 agrees at 8 bases. The CDR3 length is 15 residues. Looked up from germline, CDR1 is SQVTM and CDR2 is ANQGSEA. J gave up 5 bases and V 3 bases, and 9 bases lay outside the gene matches.

This rearrangement joins TRBV19 to TRBJ2-3; D remains unclear. V was trimmed by 7 bases and J by 1 base, leaving 12 bases between them. The germline V gene has CDR1 LNHDA and CDR2 SQIVND (reference sequence). The CDR3 contains 14 residues. The CDR3 DNA follows: TGTGCCAGTAAGATTGAGGCGCGCACAGATACGCAGTATTTT. This sequence encodes CASKIEARTDTQYF.

As regards this clone: The identical CDR3 is also encoded by other nucleotide sequences in the sample. V usage is TRBV6-5 and J usage is TRBJ1-1; D is unclear. The CDR3 has 11 amino acids. Per the germline V gene, CDR1 is MNHEY and CDR2 is SVGAGI. V was clipped by 5 bases and J by 2 bases, with 3 bases between them. The CDR3 loop is CASSSNTEAFF. The CDR3 bases are TGTGCCAGCAGTAGTAACACTGAAGCTTTCTTT.

The V and J genes are TRBV18 and TRBJ1-1; D is unresolved. This CDR3 region has 13 residues. The V and J ends lost 0 bases and 7 bases respectively, with 9 bases between them. Germline values: CDR1 KGHSH, CDR2 LQKENI. As DNA, the CDR3 is TGTGCCAGCTCACCACCGAGTGCGTATGAAGCTTTCTTT. This translates into CASSPPSAYEAFF.

The chain combines TRBV9 with TRBJ2-3; TRBD2 might be the D (5 bases). CDR3 length: 16 amino acids. Trimming left V 3 bases short and J 2 bases short, with 16 bases between. Looked up from germline, CDR1 is SGDLS and CDR2 is YYNGEE. The CDR3 sequence is CASSARGSATTDTQYF. The CDR3 DNA is TGTGCCAGCAGCGCCCGGGGTAGCGCGACCACAGATACGCAGTATTTT.

J is TRBJ2-3 and V is TRBV7-2; D possibly corresponds to TRBD2 (6 bases). The germline V and J ends were trimmed by 5 bases and 3 bases, with 12 bases remaining between them. Germline CDR1 reads SGHTA; CDR2 reads FQGNSA. The CDR3 has 14 amino acids. CDR3 sequence (DNA): TGTGCCAGCAGCGCGGGATTCGTTACAGATACGCAGTATTTT. Translation gives CASSAGFVTDTQYF. The variable domain in full, completed from reference TRBV7-2 and TRBJ2-3, reads GAGVSQSPSNKVTEKGKDVELRCDPISGHTALYWYRQSLGQGLEFLIYFQGNSAPDKSGLPSDRFSAERTGGSVSTLTIQRTQQEDSAVYLCASSAGFVTDTQYFGPGTRLTVL.